Listed here are 7 T cell receptor beta chains from one sample, sequenced in a study of breast tumors, draining lymph nodes, adjacent tissues. TCRdb ran MiXCR on the multiplex PCR reads and lists one entry per CDR3 protein. The sample has 150,000 to 200,000 distinct CDR3 sequences; 25% to 40% are singletons. The lymph nodes were axillary draining lymph nodes from breast cancer patients. The sample was axillary lymph node tissue. These receptors were collected from a female donor with breast cancer. Some clones in this sample may be carry-over from other donors' samples.

DNA of the CDR3: TGTGCCAGCCTAGAGACAGATACGCAGTATTTT. This translates into CASLETDTQYF. This chain joins TRBV18 and TRBJ2-3; no reliable D call. Trimming left V 8 bases short and J 3 bases short, with 6 bases between. In germline, CDR1 is KGHSH, CDR2 LQKENI. This CDR3 is built from 11 residues.

The V call is TRBV7-9, the J call TRBJ2-1; no reliable D call. The V end was cut by 6 bases, the J end by 0 bases, with 6 bases between. CDR3 length equals 13 residues. Germline values: CDR1 SEHNR, CDR2 FQNEAQ (reference sequence). The CDR3 DNA reads as TGTGCCAGCAGGGCCAGCTCCTACAATGAGCAGTTCTTC. It encodes CASRASSYNEQFF.

This chain joins TRBV25-1 and TRBJ2-7; TRBD2 agrees at 8 bases. Germline V gene lookup returns CDR1 MGHDK and CDR2 SYGVNS. CDR3 length: 17 residues. With V trimmed by 4 bases and J by 9 bases, 20 bases remained unmatched. CDR3 amino acids: CASSVLGSGGQPPVQYF. The CDR3 region has the DNA TGTGCCAGCAGTGTATTAGGGAGCGGGGGTCAACCACCGGTGCAGTACTTC.

This clonotype was seen repeatedly, ten times or more. This sequence may be a read error, since a much larger clone differs from it by one base. V usage is TRBV12-3 or TRBV12-4 and J usage is TRBJ2-7; D might be TRBD2 (5 bases). CDR3 length equals 12 residues. Here the CDR3 reads CVSSRRDREQYF. The CDR3 DNA follows: TGTGTCAGCAGCCGCCGGGATCGCGAGCAGTACTTC.

Comment on this clonotype: Sequence at one end of the junction differs from germline and may be a read error. The chain is built from TRBV10-3 and TRBJ2-2; TRBD1 matches at 7 bases. Germline V gene data show CDR1 as ENHRY and CDR2 as SYGVKD. The CDR3 length is 16 residues. The CDR3 region is CAIRTIGTVNTGELFF. CDR3 nucleotides: TGTGCAATCAGAACCATCGGGACAGTCAACACCGGGGAGCTGTTTTTT.

This clonotype was detected ten times or more. The V and J genes are TRBV16 and TRBJ1-2; D gene unclear. The CDR3 sequence is 12 residues long. Germline V gene sequence: CDR1 KGHSY, CDR2 FQNENV. Trimming removed 3 bases from V and 7 bases from J, with 9 bases in between. The CDR3 nucleotides read TGTGCCAGCAGCCAGGACGGAAGTGGCTACACCTTC. Encoded protein: CASSQDGSGYTF.

This clonotype was detected many times. The rearrangement uses TRBV6-5 and TRBJ2-3; D assignment may be TRBD1 or TRBD2 (5 bases each). Between the trimmed V and J ends, which lost 7 bases and 0 bases, there was a span of 11 bases. The CDR3 is 14 amino acids. Germline V gene lookup returns CDR1 MNHEY and CDR2 SVGAGI. CDR3 residues: CASTGTSSTDTQYF. CDR3 in DNA: TGTGCCAGCACCGGGACCTCTAGCACAGATACGCAGTATTTT.